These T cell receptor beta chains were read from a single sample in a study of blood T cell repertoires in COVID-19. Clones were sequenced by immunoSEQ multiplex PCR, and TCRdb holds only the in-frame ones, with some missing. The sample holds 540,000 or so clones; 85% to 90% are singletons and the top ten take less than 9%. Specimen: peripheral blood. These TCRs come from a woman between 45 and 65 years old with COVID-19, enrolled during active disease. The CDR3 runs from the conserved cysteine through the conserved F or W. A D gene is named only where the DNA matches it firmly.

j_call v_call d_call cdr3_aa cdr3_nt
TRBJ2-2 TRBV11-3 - CASRRGTQNTGELFF TGTGCCAGCAGACGCGGGACGCAGAACACCGGGGAGCTGTTTTTT
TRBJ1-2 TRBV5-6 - CASSSPVQEIHGYTF TGTGCCAGCAGCTCCCCCGTGCAGGAAATTCATGGCTACACCTTC
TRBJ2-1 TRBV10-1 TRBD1 CASSRDRAKNEQFF TGCGCCAGCAGCCGGGACAGGGCTAAGAATGAGCAGTTCTTC
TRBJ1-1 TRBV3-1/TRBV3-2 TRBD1 CASSQELRTGTSLNTEAFF TGTGCCAGCAGCCAAGAGCTCCGGACAGGGACTTCGCTAAACACTGAAGCTTTCTTT
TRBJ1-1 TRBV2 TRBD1 CASTGQGTTEAFF TGTGCCAGCACTGGACAGGGCACCACTGAAGCTTTCTTT
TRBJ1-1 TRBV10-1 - CASSGTTNTEAFF TGCGCCAGCAGCGGGACAACTAACACTGAAGCTTTCTTT
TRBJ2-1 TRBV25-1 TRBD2 CASSSARGGLHNEQFF TGTGCCAGCAGTTCCGCACGGGGGGGACTTCACAATGAGCAGTTCTTC
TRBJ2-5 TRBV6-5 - CASSLEREETQYF TGTGCCAGCAGTTTGGAGAGAGAAGAGACCCAGTACTTC
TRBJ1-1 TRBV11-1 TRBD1 CASSQTGGLNTEAFF TGTGCCAGCAGCCAAACAGGGGGCTTAAACACTGAAGCTTTCTTT
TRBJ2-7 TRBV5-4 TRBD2 CASTSGGLHEQYF TGTGCCAGCACTTCGGGGGGGCTCCACGAGCAGTACTTC